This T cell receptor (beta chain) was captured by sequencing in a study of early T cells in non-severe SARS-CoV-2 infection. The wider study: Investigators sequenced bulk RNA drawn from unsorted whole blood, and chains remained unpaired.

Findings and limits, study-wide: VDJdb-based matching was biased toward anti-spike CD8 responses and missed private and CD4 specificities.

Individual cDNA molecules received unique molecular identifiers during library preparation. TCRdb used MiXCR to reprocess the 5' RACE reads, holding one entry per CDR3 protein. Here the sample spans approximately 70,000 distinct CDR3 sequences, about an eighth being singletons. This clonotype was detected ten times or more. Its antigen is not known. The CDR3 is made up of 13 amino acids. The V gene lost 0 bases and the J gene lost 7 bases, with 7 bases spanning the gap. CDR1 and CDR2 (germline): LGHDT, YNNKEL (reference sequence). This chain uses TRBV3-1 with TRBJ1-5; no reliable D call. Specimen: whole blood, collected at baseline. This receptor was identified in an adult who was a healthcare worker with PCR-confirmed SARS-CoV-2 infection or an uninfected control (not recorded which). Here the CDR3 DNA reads TGTGCCAGCAGCCAAGAACAGAACCAGCCCCAGCATTTT. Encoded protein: CASSQEQNQPQHF.